Presented here are 23 T cell receptor beta chains from one specimen sequenced in a study of blood T cell repertoires in COVID-19. Assay: immunoSEQ multiplex PCR; the TCRdb copy retains only in-frame clones and omits some. The data show about 240,000 clones, 75% to 90% seen once. Material: PBMCs or T cells enriched from blood (not recorded which). Every receptor here comes from a woman aged 40 to 50 with acute COVID-19.

The chain joins TRBV24-1 to TRBJ2-1; TRBD2 matches 13 bases. The CDR3 totals 16 residues. Germline V gives CDR1 KGHDR, CDR2 SFDVKD. V trimming: 0 bases; J trimming: 7 bases; junction bases outside the gene matches: 2. The CDR3 protein is CATSDLWTSGRNEQFF. Written as DNA, the CDR3 is TGTGCCACCAGTGATTTGTGGACTAGCGGGAGAAATGAGCAGTTCTTC.

J is TRBJ2-6 and V is TRBV18; 8 bases match TRBD1. Germline V lookup: CDR1 KGHSH, CDR2 LQKENI. CDR3 length: 15 residues. With V trimmed by 8 bases and J by 2 bases, 5 bases remained unmatched. CDR3 sequence reads: CASAQGVAGANVLTF. The CDR3 bases are TGTGCCAGCGCACAGGGGGTGGCTGGGGCCAACGTCCTGACTTTC.

The rearrangement uses TRBV19 and TRBJ2-7; TRBD2 matches at 8 bases. J gave up 1 base and V 3 bases, and 5 bases lay outside the gene matches. This CDR3 is built from 15 residues. Germline CDR1 and CDR2: LNHDA and SQIVND (reference sequence). CDR3 bases: TGTGCCAGTAGTATGCTCCGCGGGAGGTCCTACGAGCAGTACTTC. It codes for CASSMLRGRSYEQYF.

Many counts were recorded for this clone. This chain uses TRBV5-6 with TRBJ1-3, with 7 bases fitting TRBD1. The J segment lost 0 bases and the V segment lost 4 bases, leaving 1 base of the junction unmatched. This CDR3 has 14 amino acids. Germline V CDR1 and CDR2: SGHDT, YYEEEE. The CDR3 bases are TGTGCCAGCAGCCGGGACAGCTCTGGAAACACCATATATTTT. Amino acids: CASSRDSSGNTIYF.

Notes on this clone: A read error may account for a junction end that differs from germline. The chain links TRBV7-9 to TRBJ2-7, with 12 bases aligning to TRBD2. CDR1 is SEHNR, CDR2 FQNEAQ, per germline (reference sequence). The CDR3 has 13 amino acids. The DNA for the CDR3 is TGTGCCAGCAGCTTCTTACTAGCGGGAGGTCTGAACTTC. Protein: CASSFLLAGGLNF. The whole variable domain, remainder taken from reference TRBV7-9 and TRBJ2-7, is DTGVSQNPRHKITKRGQNVTFRCDPISEHNRLYWYRQTLGQGPEFLTYFQNEAQLEKSRLLSDRFSAERPKGSFSTLEIQRTEQGDSAMYLCASSFLLAGGLNFGPGTRLTVT.

This rearrangement joins TRBV20-1 to TRBJ1-2; D remains ambiguous. Germline V CDR1 and CDR2: DFQATT, SNEGSKA (reference sequence). The CDR3 has 11 amino acids. V lost 2 bases to trimming and J lost 7 bases, with 8 bases between them. The CDR3 nucleotides read TGCAGTGCTAGAAACGTAGCTGGCTACACCTTC. It codes for CSARNVAGYTF.

The genes are TRBV7-9 and TRBJ1-1; D not resolved. Trimming pared 3 bases from V and 6 bases from J, leaving 11 bases between. The CDR3 spans 13 residues. Germline assignment: CDR1 SEHNR and CDR2 FQNEAQ (reference sequence). The CDR3 DNA reads as TGTGCCAGCAGCTTCCAGGTTTTAGCTGAAGCTTTCTTT. It specifies CASSFQVLAEAFF.

The chain combines TRBV5-1 with TRBJ1-1; no clear D gene. Germline V lookup: CDR1 SGHRS, CDR2 YFSETQ. Trimming removed 1 base from V and 1 base from J, with 5 bases in between. The CDR3 length is 13 residues. For the CDR3, the DNA is TGCGCCAGCAGCTTGTGGCAGAACACTGAAGCTTTCTTT. Encoded protein: CASSLWQNTEAFF.

The J gene is TRBJ2-5, the V gene TRBV11-2, with D unresolved. The CDR3 spans 13 residues. Germline V lookup: CDR1 SGHAT, CDR2 FQNNGV. V was pared by 2 bases and J by 4 bases, with 8 bases between. The CDR3 spells CASSLMPGETQYF. The CDR3 nucleotides are TGTGCCAGCAGCTTAATGCCGGGAGAGACCCAGTACTTC.

The V and J genes are TRBV30 and TRBJ2-7; D is uncertain. CDR1 and CDR2 (germline): GTSNPN, SVGIG (reference sequence). The CDR3 runs 15 residues. V lost 0 bases, J lost 2 bases, and 14 bases lay in between. This CDR3 is CAWSVRSTNPYEQYF. CDR3 DNA: TGTGCCTGGAGTGTACGATCCACTAATCCCTACGAGCAGTACTTC.

The V and J genes are TRBV9 and TRBJ2-3; unclear D gene. The CDR3 consists of 17 residues. CDR1 SGDLS and CDR2 YYNGEE come from the germline V gene. Trimming cost V 1 base and J 1 base, with 16 bases left between them. In nucleotides, the CDR3 is TGTGCCAGCAGCGTAAATTCGATGGCCATCGGCACAGATACGCAGTATTTT. Protein product: CASSVNSMAIGTDTQYF.

The V and J genes are TRBV11-1 and TRBJ2-7, with TRBD2 matching 9 bases. Per germline, CDR1 SGHAT and CDR2 FQDESV (reference sequence). J lost 2 bases, V lost 4 bases, and 6 bases had no gene match. The CDR3 spans 15 residues. CDR3 loop: CASSSQTSGTYEQYF. In nucleotides, the CDR3 is TGTGCCAGCAGCTCACAGACTAGCGGAACCTACGAGCAGTACTTC.

The gene calls are TRBV27 and TRBJ1-4, with TRBD1 matching 7 bases. CDR3 length: 15 residues. CDR1 and CDR2 (germline): MNHEY, SMNVEV (reference sequence). The trim removed 3 bases at V and 3 bases at J, leaving 4 bases unmatched. CDR3 in amino acids: CASSFKGQSNEKLFF. In DNA form, the CDR3 reads TGTGCCAGCAGTTTCAAGGGACAGTCTAATGAAAAACTGTTTTTT.

The rearrangement uses TRBV12-5 and TRBJ2-4; weak D call: TRBD1 (6 bases). Germline CDR1 LGHNT, CDR2 FRNRAP. V was pared by 3 bases and J by 6 bases, with 12 bases between. This CDR3 region has 14 residues. DNA of the CDR3: TGTGCTAGTGGTTTAACAGGGATTTTAAACATTCAGTACTTC. Translated, it gives CASGLTGILNIQYF. The complete variable domain, with remaining parts taken from reference TRBV12-5 and TRBJ2-4, reads DARVTQTPRHKVTEMGQEVTMRCQPILGHNTVFWYRQTMMQGLELLAYFRNRAPLDDSGMPKDRFSAEMPDATLATLKIQPSEPRDSAVYFCASGLTGILNIQYFGAGTRLSVL.

The chain is built from TRBV5-4 and TRBJ2-1, with 10 bases matching TRBD2. V lost 4 bases to trimming and J lost 9 bases; unmatched junction nucleotides: 10. CDR1 SGHNT and CDR2 YYREEE come from the germline V gene (reference sequence). This CDR3 region has 15 residues. The CDR3 reads CASSIPSGRGTEQFF. The CDR3 DNA reads TGTGCCAGCAGCATCCCGAGCGGGAGGGGGACTGAGCAGTTCTTC.

The J gene is TRBJ1-1, the V gene TRBV18; D is uncertain. V lost 3 bases, J lost 0 bases, and 8 bases lay in between. Germline loops: CDR1 KGHSH, CDR2 LQKENI. The length of the CDR3 is 14 residues. CDR3 in amino acids: CASSPLTVNTEAFF. The CDR3 DNA follows: TGTGCCAGCTCACCCCTTACGGTGAACACTGAAGCTTTCTTT.

The chain uses TRBV9 and TRBJ2-6; 14 nucleotides match TRBD2. The CDR3 length is 18 residues. Per germline, CDR1 SGDLS and CDR2 YYNGEE. V lost 3 bases to trimming and J lost 1 base; unmatched junction nucleotides: 3. The CDR3 loop reads CASSGRLAGGSGANVLTF. As DNA, the CDR3 is TGTGCCAGCAGCGGACGACTAGCGGGAGGGTCTGGGGCCAACGTCCTGACTTTC.

This clone was detected a few times. J is TRBJ2-7 and V is TRBV5-1; the D gene is possibly TRBD2 (5 bases). This CDR3 comprises 14 residues. Germline CDR1 reads SGHRS; CDR2 reads YFSETQ. V gave up 3 bases and J gave up 7 bases, with 17 bases separating them. The DNA of the CDR3 is TGCGCCAGCAGCTCGGGATCCCCCCGGAAGGAGCAGTACTTC. Its translation: CASSSGSPRKEQYF. Complete variable domain (other parts from reference TRBV5-1 and TRBJ2-7): KAGVTQTPRYLIKTRGQQVTLSCSPISGHRSVSWYQQTPGQGLQFLFEYFSETQRNKGNFPGRFSGRQFSNSRSEMNVSTLELGDSALYLCASSSGSPRKEQYFGPGTRLTVT.

The CDR3 coding sequence is TGTGCCAGCAGACGAGCGGGAAACACCGGGGAGCTGTTTTTT. It is translated as CASRRAGNTGELFF. The chain joins TRBV14 to TRBJ2-2; 7 bases match TRBD2. The length of the CDR3 is 14 residues. V lost 6 bases and J lost 2; bases outside the gene matches: 3. Germline values: CDR1 SGHDN, CDR2 FVKESK.

V and J are TRBV19 and TRBJ2-7, with D perhaps matching TRBD1 (5 bases). Germline values: CDR1 LNHDA, CDR2 SQIVND (reference sequence). V lost 2 bases and J 1 base, leaving 9 bases between the germline ends. The CDR3 has 14 residues. The CDR3 sequence: CASSISTASYEQYF. CDR3 coding DNA: TGTGCCAGTAGTATATCGACAGCTTCCTACGAGCAGTACTTC. Combining the CDR3 with reference TRBV19 and TRBJ2-7 gives the whole variable domain DGGITQSPKYLFRKEGQNVTLSCEQNLNHDAMYWYRQDPGQGLRLIYYSQIVNDFQKGDIAEGYSVSREKKESFPLTVTSAQKNPTAFYLCASSISTASYEQYFGPGTRLTVT.

The rearrangement uses TRBV18 and TRBJ2-5, with D unclear. Trimming pared 3 bases from V and 5 bases from J, leaving 10 bases between. The germline gives CDR1 KGHSH, CDR2 LQKENI. The CDR3 has 13 residues. CDR3 loop: CASSPVASETQYF. CDR3 bases: TGTGCCAGCTCACCTGTGGCCTCTGAGACCCAGTACTTC. The full variable domain, with the rest looked up from reference TRBV18 and TRBJ2-5, is NAGVMQNPRHLVRRRGQEARLRCSPMKGHSHVYWYRQLPEEGLKFMVYLQKENIIDESGMPKERFSAEFPKEGPSILRIQQVVRGDSAAYFCASSPVASETQYFGPGTRLLVL.

In this sample, this clone turned up once. Within the sample, other DNA sequences also encode this same CDR3. V is TRBV5-1 and J is TRBJ1-6; possible D gene TRBD1, 5 bases. Trimming cost V 3 bases and J 7 bases, with 8 bases left between them. Germline values: CDR1 SGHRS, CDR2 YFSETQ. CDR3 length equals 13 residues. The CDR3 loop reads CASSSGQNSPLHF. The CDR3 DNA is TGCGCCAGCAGCTCCGGACAAAATTCACCCCTCCACTTT.

V is TRBV11-3 and J is TRBJ2-2; D gene unclear. Trimming cost V 5 bases and J 1 base, with 8 bases left between them. CDR1 is SGHNT, CDR2 YENEEA, per germline. The CDR3 contains 14 residues. CDR3 coding DNA: TGTGCCAGCAGCCGCCAGGTGAACACCGGGGAGCTGTTTTTT. This codes for CASSRQVNTGELFF.